Listed below are T cell receptor beta chains from one sample, sequenced in a study of OX40 agonist ivuxolimab in advanced cancers. The table came from immunoSEQ multiplex PCR; TCRdb's copy has only in-frame clones and leaves some out. The table records about 76,000 clones, 85% to 90% of them present only once. Specimen: CD4+ or CD8+ T cells sorted from blood, collected in a trial of the OX40 agonist ivuxolimab. These TCRs come from an adult with an advanced solid tumor such as melanoma, head and neck, liver or kidney cancer. Both conserved end residues are part of each CDR3. The D gene is left open where the match is weak. Only some rows state a clone size, as once, few, many or a class for expanded clones.

V gene	J gene	clone size	D gene	CDR3 DNA	CDR3 protein
TRBV4-3	TRBJ1-5	once	NA	TGCGCCAGCAGCCAAGACAGTTATAGCAATCAGCCCCAGCATTTT	CASSQDSYSNQPQHF
TRBV6-1	TRBJ1-5	few	NA	TGTGCCAGCAGTGATGGTGGGTATAGCAATCAGCCCCAGCATTTT	CASSDGGYSNQPQHF
TRBV19	TRBJ2-2	once	NA	TGTGCCAGTAGTGCGGGACGGAACACCGGGGAGCTGTTTTTT	CASSAGRNTGELFF
TRBV6-5	TRBJ2-2	NA	NA	TGTGCCAGCAGTTACGCCGGGAGCACCGGGGAGCTGTTTTTT	CASSYAGSTGELFF
TRBV28	TRBJ1-2	NA	NA	TGTGCCACCTATTCCCCCGACGCATTCTCTGGCTACACCTTC	CATYSPDAFSGYTF
TRBV28	TRBJ2-1	NA	TRBD2	TGTGCCAGCAGTCCTGCCGGTAGCGGGAGATCCTACAATGAGCAGTTCTTC	CASSPAGSGRSYNEQFF
TRBV7-2	TRBJ1-4	NA	NA	TGTGCCAGCAGCCGCAAGCCCGGAATAGAAAAACTGTTTTTT	CASSRKPGIEKLFF
TRBV6-6	TRBJ2-7	few	NA	TGTGCCAGCAGTTACCGGCAGAACGAGCAGTACTTC	CASSYRQNEQYF
TRBV9	TRBJ1-1	NA	TRBD1	TGTGCCAGCAGCCCCCGCGGACAGGGGAAAGAAGCTTTCTTT	CASSPRGQGKEAFF
TRBV28	TRBJ1-2	few	NA	TGTGCCAGCAGATCCCTCGGCAGCGACTATGGCTACACCTTC	CASRSLGSDYGYTF
TRBV9	TRBJ2-3	NA	TRBD2	TGTGCCAGCAGCGTACTATACTGGACTAGCGGAACAGATACGCAGTATTTT	CASSVLYWTSGTDTQYF
TRBV2	TRBJ2-7	NA	TRBD2	TGTGCCAGCAGGATCCCACTAGCGGGGGTAAGCGAGCAGTACTTC	CASRIPLAGVSEQYF
TRBV18	TRBJ1-1	NA	TRBD1	TGTGCCGGAAGGACAGGGCCAATTAACACTGAAGCTTTCTTT	CAGRTGPINTEAFF
TRBV29-1	TRBJ2-5	NA	TRBD1	TGCAGCGCCCGGGACAGGGGTTTAGAGACCCAGTACTTC	CSARDRGLETQYF
TRBV5-1	TRBJ2-3	NA	TRBD2	TGCGCCAGCAGCTTGGGCGGGGGGCCCCCATTCACAGATACGCAGTATTTT	CASSLGGGPPFTDTQYF
TRBV6-1	TRBJ2-1	NA	NA	TGTGCCACAGGACAGCTGAATAACAATGAGCAGTTCTTC	CATGQLNNNEQFF
TRBV5-5	TRBJ2-7	NA	NA	TGTGCCAGCAGCTTCGACAGAATCACCTACGAGCAGTACTTC	CASSFDRITYEQYF
TRBV6-5	TRBJ2-1	NA	TRBD1	TGTGCCAGCAGGCCAGACAGGGACGAGCAGTTCTTC	CASRPDRDEQFF
TRBV5-8	TRBJ1-5	NA	NA	TGTGCCAGCAGCTTGGGTTCAGGGGTGAGCAATCAGCCCCAGCATTTT	CASSLGSGVSNQPQHF
TRBV7-3	TRBJ1-4	NA	NA	TGTGCCAGCAGCCAGGGGCCAGGTTATGAAAAACTGTTTTTT	CASSQGPGYEKLFF
TRBV30	TRBJ1-2	NA	NA	TGTGCCCGGAGTGGGAACTATGGCTACACCTTC	CARSGNYGYTF
TRBV28	TRBJ2-3	NA	TRBD2	TGTGCCAGCAGTCCCCCTCGCTTTAGCGGGAGAAGCACAGATACGCAGTATTTT	CASSPPRFSGRSTDTQYF
TRBV19	TRBJ1-5	NA	NA	TGTGCCAGTAGTCCACAGGGAAAGAATCAGCCCCAGCATTTT	CASSPQGKNQPQHF
TRBV6-6	TRBJ1-6	NA	NA	TGTGCCAGCAGGGACGGTGCTTATTCACCCCTCCACTTT	CASRDGAYSPLHF
TRBV4-2	TRBJ1-1	NA	NA	TGTGCCAGCAGCCAAGACATCGGTAACACTGAAGCTTTCTTT	CASSQDIGNTEAFF
TRBV6-5	TRBJ2-2	NA	NA	TGTGCCAGCAGTTTCGGGACGGTGAACACCGGGGAGCTGTTTTTT	CASSFGTVNTGELFF
TRBV20-1	TRBJ2-7	NA	NA	TGCAGTGCCAGACAGACCTACGAGCAGTACTTC	CSARQTYEQYF
TRBV5-4	TRBJ1-2	few	NA	TGTGCCAGCAGCCGTTTAAGGTCCGCGGGCTACACCTTC	CASSRLRSAGYTF
TRBV14	TRBJ1-1	NA	NA	TGTGCCAGCAGCCAAGATATAGCGAGGGGAGGGGACACTGAAGCTTTCTTT	CASSQDIARGGDTEAFF
TRBV9	TRBJ2-2	NA	NA	TGTGCCAGCAGCGTCCTTAGTGGGGACGGGGAGCTGTTTTTT	CASSVLSGDGELFF
TRBV5-1	TRBJ2-3	NA	TRBD1	TGCGCCAGCAGCTCGACAGGGGTTAATATCGCGGATACGCAGTATTTT	CASSSTGVNIADTQYF
TRBV20-1	TRBJ1-1	few	TRBD1	TGCAGTGCTAGAGATCCGGACAGGGGTCTCTTT	CSARDPDRGLF
TRBV6-4	TRBJ2-1	NA	TRBD1	TGTGCCAGCAGACCGGACAGGGACTACAATGAGCAGTTCTTC	CASRPDRDYNEQFF
TRBV19	TRBJ1-1	few	NA	TGTGCCAGTAGACCGGGACGGAGCGCTAACACTGAAGCTTTCTTT	CASRPGRSANTEAFF
TRBV5-1	TRBJ2-1	NA	NA	TGCGCCAGCAGCTCCGGCGGGGAGAACAATGAGCAGTTCTTC	CASSSGGENNEQFF
TRBV11-2	TRBJ2-3	NA	TRBD2	TGTGCCAGCAGGGGACTAGCGGGAGTGACAGATACGCAGTATTTT	CASRGLAGVTDTQYF
TRBV7-6	TRBJ1-2	NA	NA	TGTGCCAGCAGTGAGGGGTCCGACTATGGCTACACCTTC	CASSEGSDYGYTF
TRBV19	TRBJ2-7	NA	TRBD2	TGTGCCAGTAGTACCTCATTTAGCGGGAGTGACGAGCAGTACTTC	CASSTSFSGSDEQYF
TRBV18	TRBJ1-1	NA	NA	TGTGCCAGCTCCGCGGTTCAAGGGAACACTGAAGCTTTCTTT	CASSAVQGNTEAFF